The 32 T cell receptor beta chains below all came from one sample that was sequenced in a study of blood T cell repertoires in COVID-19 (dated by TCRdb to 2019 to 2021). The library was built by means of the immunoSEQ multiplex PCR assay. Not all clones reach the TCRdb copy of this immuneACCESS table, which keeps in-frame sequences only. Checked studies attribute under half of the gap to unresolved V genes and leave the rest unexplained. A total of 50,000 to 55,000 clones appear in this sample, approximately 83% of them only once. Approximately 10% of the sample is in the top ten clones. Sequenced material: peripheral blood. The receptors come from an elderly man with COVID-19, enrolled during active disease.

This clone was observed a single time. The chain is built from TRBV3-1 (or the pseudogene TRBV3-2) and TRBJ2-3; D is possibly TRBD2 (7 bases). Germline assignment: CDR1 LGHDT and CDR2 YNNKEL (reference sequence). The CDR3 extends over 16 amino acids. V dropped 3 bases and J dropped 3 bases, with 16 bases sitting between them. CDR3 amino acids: CASSQTLGGGTDTQYF. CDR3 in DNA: TGTGCCAGCAGCCAGACGTTAGGGGGGGGTACAGATACGCAGTATTTT.

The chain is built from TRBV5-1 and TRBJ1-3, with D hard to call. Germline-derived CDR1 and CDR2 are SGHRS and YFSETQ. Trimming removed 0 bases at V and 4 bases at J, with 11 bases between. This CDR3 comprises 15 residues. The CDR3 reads CASSLAPERGNTIYF. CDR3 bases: TGCGCCAGCAGCTTGGCACCGGAGAGAGGAAACACCATATATTTT.

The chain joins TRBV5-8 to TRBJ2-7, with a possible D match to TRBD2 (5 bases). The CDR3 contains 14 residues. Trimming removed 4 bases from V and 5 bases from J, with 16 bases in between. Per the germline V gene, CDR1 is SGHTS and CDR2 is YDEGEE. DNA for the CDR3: TGTGCCAGCAGCCTACGGGCCTCCGGGAACGAGCAGTACTTC. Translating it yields CASSLRASGNEQYF. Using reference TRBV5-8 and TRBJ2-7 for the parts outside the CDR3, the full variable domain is EAGVTQSPTHLIKTRGQQATLRCSPISGHTSVYWYQQALGLGLQFLLWYDEGEERNRGNFPPRFSGRQFPNYSSELNVNALELEDSALYLCASSLRASGNEQYFGPGTRLTVT.

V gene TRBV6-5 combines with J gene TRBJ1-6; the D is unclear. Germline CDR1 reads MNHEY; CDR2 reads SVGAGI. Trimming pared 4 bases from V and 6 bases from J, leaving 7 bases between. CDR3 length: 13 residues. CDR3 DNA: TGTGCCAGCAGTTTCAAATTTAATTCACCCCTCCACTTT. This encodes CASSFKFNSPLHF.

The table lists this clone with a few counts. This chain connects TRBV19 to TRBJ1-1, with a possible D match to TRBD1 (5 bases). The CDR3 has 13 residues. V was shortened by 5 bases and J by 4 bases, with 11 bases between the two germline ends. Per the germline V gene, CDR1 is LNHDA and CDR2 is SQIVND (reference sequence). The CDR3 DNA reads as TGTGCCAGTAGTCCCAGGGAAAGCACTGAAGCTTTCTTT. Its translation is CASSPRESTEAFF.

DNA for the CDR3: TGTGCCAGCAGAGGGGCGACAGGTCTCAACTATGGCTACACCTTC. Amino acid sequence: CASRGATGLNYGYTF. The chain links TRBV5-4 to TRBJ1-2; possibly TRBD1 for D (6 bases). The CDR3 is 15 residues long. V lost 5 bases and J lost 2, with 16 bases in between. Looked up from germline, CDR1 is SGHNT and CDR2 is YYREEE (reference sequence).

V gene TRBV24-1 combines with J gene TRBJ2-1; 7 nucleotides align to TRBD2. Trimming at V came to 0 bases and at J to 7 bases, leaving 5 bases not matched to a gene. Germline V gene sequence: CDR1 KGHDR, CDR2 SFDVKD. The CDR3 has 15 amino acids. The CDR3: CATSDLRGERNEQFF. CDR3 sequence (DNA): TGTGCCACCAGTGATTTGCGGGGGGAAAGAAATGAGCAGTTCTTC.

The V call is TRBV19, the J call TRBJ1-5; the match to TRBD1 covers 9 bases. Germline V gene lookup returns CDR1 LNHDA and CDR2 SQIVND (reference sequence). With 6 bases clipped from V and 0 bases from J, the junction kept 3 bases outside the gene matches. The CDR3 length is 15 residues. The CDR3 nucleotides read TGTGCCAGTAGCCGGACAGGGGATAGCAATCAGCCCCAGCATTTT. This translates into CASSRTGDSNQPQHF.

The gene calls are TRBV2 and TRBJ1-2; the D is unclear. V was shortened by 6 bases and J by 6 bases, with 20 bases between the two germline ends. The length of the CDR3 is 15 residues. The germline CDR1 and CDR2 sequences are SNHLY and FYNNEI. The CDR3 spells CASRLLTSSGNGYTF. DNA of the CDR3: TGTGCCAGCAGACTTCTGACCTCCTCGGGAAATGGCTACACCTTC.

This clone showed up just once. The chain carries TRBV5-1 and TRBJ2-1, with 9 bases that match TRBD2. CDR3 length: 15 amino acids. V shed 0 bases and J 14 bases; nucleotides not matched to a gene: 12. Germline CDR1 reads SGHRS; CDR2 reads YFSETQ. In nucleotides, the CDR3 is TGCGCCAGCAGCTTGGAAGCGGGAGGCTTGGTGGGGGAGTTCTTC. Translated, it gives CASSLEAGGLVGEFF.

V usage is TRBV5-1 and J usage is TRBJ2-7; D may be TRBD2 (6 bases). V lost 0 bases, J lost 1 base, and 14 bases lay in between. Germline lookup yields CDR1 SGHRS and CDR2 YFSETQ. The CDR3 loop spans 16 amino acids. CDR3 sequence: CASSLGSGTASYEQYF. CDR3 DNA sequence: TGCGCCAGCAGCTTGGGTAGCGGAACGGCGTCCTACGAGCAGTACTTC.

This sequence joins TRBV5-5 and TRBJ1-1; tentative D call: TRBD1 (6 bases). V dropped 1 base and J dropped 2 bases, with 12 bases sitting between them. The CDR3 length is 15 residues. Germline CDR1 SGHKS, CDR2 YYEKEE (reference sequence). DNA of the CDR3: TGTGCCAGCAGCTTGAGTCTGGGACATAACACTGAAGCTTTCTTT. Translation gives CASSLSLGHNTEAFF.

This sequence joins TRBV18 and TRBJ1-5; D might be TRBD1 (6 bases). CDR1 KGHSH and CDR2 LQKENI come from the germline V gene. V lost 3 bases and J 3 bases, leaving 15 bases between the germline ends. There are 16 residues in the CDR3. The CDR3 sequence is CASSPRVGGANQPQHF. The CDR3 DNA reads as TGTGCCAGCTCACCCCGGGTAGGGGGGGCCAATCAGCCCCAGCATTTT.

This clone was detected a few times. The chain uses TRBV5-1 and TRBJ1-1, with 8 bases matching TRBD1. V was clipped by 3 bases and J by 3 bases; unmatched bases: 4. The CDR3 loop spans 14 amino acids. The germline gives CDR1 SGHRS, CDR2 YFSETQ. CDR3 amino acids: CASSWDRIDTEAFF. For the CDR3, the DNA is TGCGCCAGCAGCTGGGACAGGATTGACACTGAAGCTTTCTTT.

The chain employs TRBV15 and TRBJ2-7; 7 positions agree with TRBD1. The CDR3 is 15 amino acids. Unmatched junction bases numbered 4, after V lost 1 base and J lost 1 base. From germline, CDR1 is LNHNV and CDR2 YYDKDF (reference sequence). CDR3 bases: TGTGCCACCAGCAGAGGACAGGGTGTATCCTACGAGCAGTACTTC. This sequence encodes CATSRGQGVSYEQYF.

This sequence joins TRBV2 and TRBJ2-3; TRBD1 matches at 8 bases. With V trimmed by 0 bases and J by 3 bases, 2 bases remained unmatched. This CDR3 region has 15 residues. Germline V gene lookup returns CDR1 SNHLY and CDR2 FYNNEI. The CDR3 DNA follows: TGTGCCAGCAGTGAAGCCGGGACAGGTACAGATACGCAGTATTTT. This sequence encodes CASSEAGTGTDTQYF.

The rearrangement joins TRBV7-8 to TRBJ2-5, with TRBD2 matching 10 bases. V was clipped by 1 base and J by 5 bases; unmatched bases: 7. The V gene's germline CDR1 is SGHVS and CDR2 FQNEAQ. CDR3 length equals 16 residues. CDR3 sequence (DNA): TGTGCCAGCAGCTTAGGAGCGGGAGGGCCCCGGGAGACCCAGTACTTC. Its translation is CASSLGAGGPRETQYF. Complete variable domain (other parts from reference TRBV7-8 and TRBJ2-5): GAGVSQSPRYKVAKRGQDVALRCDPISGHVSLFWYQQALGQGPEFLTYFQNEAQLDKSGLPSDRFFAERPEGSVSTLKIQRTQQEDSAVYLCASSLGAGGPRETQYFGPGTRLLVL.

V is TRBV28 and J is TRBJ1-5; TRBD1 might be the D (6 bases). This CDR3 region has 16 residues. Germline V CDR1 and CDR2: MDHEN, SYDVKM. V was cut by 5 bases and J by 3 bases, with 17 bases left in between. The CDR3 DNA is TGTGCCAGCAGTCCTCTACAGGGCTGGTACAATCAGCCCCAGCATTTT. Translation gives CASSPLQGWYNQPQHF.

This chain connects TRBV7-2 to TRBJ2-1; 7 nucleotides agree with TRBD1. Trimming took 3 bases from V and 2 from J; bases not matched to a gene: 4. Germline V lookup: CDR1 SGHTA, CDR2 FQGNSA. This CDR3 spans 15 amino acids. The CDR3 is CASSFRGLTYNEQFF. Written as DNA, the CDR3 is TGTGCCAGCAGCTTTAGGGGGCTTACCTACAATGAGCAGTTCTTC.

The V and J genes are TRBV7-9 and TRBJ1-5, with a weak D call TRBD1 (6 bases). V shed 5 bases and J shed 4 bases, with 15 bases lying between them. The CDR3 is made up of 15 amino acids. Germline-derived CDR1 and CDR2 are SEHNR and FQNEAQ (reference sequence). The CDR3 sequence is CASSPTGGPNQPQHF. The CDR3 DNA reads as TGTGCCAGCAGCCCAACGGGGGGCCCTAATCAGCCCCAGCATTTT.

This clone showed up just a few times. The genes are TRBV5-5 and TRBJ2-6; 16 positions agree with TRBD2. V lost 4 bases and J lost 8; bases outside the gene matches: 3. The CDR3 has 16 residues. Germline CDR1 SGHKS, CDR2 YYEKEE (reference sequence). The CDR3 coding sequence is TGTGCCAGCAGCGGGACTAGCGGGGGGGCGACCAACGTCCTGACTTTC. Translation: CASSGTSGGATNVLTF.

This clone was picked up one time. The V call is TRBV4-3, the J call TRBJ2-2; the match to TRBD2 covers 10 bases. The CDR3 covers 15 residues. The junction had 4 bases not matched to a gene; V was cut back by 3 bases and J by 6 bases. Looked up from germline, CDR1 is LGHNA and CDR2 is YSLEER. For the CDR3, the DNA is TGCGCCAGCAGCCATGGGACTAGCGACCCCGGGGAGCTGTTTTTT. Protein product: CASSHGTSDPGELFF.

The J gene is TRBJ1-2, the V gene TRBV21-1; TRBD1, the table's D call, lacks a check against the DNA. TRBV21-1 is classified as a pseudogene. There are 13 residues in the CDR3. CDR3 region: CASSIFRGHGYTF. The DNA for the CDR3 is TGTGCCAGCAGCATATTCAGGGGCCATGGCTACACCTTC.

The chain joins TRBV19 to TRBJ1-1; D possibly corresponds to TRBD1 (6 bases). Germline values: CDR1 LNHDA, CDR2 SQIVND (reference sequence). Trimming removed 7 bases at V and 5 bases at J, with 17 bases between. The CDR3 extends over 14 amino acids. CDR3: CASIPAGVRTEAFF. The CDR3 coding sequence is TGTGCCAGTATCCCCGCAGGGGTTAGAACTGAAGCTTTCTTT. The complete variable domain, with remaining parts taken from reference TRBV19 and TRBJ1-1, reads DGGITQSPKYLFRKEGQNVTLSCEQNLNHDAMYWYRQDPGQGLRLIYYSQIVNDFQKGDIAEGYSVSREKKESFPLTVTSAQKNPTAFYLCASIPAGVRTEAFFGQGTRLTVV.

The CDR3 spells CASSPGLAGGRQETQYF. The CDR3 region has the DNA TGTGCCAGCAGCCCGGGACTAGCGGGGGGGCGCCAAGAGACCCAGTACTTC. The gene calls are TRBV3-1 (or the pseudogene TRBV3-2) and TRBJ2-5; TRBD2 matches at 16 bases. This CDR3 has 17 residues. V gave up 4 bases and J gave up 1 base; unmatched junction bases: 3. The germline V gene encodes CDR1 LGHDT and CDR2 YNNKEL (reference sequence).

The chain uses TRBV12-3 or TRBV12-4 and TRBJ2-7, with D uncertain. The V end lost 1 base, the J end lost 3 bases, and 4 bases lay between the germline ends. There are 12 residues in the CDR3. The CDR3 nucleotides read TGTGCCAGCAGTTTAGGGAGCTACGAGCAGTACTTC. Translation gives CASSLGSYEQYF.

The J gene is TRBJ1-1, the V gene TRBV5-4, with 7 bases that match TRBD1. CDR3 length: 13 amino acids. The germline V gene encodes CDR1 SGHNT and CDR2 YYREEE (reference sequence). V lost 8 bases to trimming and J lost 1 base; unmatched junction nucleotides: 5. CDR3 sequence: CASWDRANTEAFF. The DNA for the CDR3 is TGTGCCAGTTGGGACAGAGCGAACACTGAAGCTTTCTTT.

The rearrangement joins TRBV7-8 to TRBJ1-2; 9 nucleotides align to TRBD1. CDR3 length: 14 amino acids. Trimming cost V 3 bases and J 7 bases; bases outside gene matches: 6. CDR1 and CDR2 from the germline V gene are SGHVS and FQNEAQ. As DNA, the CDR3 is TGTGCCAGCAGCTTGATGGGACAGGGTGGTGGCTACACCTTC. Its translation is CASSLMGQGGGYTF. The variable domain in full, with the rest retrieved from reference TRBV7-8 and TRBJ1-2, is GAGVSQSPRYKVAKRGQDVALRCDPISGHVSLFWYQQALGQGPEFLTYFQNEAQLDKSGLPSDRFFAERPEGSVSTLKIQRTQQEDSAVYLCASSLMGQGGGYTFGSGTRLTVV.

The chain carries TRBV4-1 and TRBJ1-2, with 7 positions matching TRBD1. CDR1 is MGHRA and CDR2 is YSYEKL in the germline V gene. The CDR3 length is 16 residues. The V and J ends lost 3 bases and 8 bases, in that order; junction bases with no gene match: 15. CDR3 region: CASSHFSGTAKGGYTF. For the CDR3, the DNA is TGCGCCAGCAGCCATTTTTCCGGGACAGCAAAAGGGGGCTACACCTTC.

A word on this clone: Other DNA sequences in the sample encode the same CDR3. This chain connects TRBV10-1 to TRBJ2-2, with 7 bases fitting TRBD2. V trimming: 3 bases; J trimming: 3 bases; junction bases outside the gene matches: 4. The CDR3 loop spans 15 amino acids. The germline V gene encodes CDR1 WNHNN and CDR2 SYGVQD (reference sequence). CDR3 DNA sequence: TGCGCCAGCAGTGACTTGGCGGGGGACACCGGGGAGCTGTTTTTT. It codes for CASSDLAGDTGELFF.

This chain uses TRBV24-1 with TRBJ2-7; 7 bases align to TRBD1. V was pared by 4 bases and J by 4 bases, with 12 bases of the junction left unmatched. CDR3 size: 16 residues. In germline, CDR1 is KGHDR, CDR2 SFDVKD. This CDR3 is CATSDSGTANLYEQYV. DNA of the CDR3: TGTGCCACCAGTGACTCAGGGACAGCGAACTTGTACGAGCAGTACGTC.

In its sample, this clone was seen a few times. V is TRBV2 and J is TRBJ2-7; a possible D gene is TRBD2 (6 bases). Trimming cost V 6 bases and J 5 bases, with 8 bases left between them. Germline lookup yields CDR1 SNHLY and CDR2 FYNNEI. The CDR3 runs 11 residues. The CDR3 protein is CASRAGHEQYF. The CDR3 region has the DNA TGTGCCAGCAGGGCGGGGCACGAGCAGTACTTC.